This T cell receptor (beta chain) derives from a study of shared clonotypes between healthy human individuals. Selected positively for CCR7 and CD45RO-negative, naive CD8 cells excluded terminally differentiated effector memory CD45RA+ cells. Among the donors, all were Caucasian adults who lived in Nashville, Tennessee. Here immunoSEQ multiplex PCR was the method, and the copy in TCRdb shows in-frame clones only, minus some. This table has about 1.9 million clones, 85% to 95% appearing once. As concerns this clone: Antigen specificity is unknown.

Germline CDR1 is LNHDA and CDR2 is SQIVND (reference sequence). V was trimmed by 6 bases and J by 3 bases, leaving 12 bases between them. The CDR3 spans 13 residues. Study results and limitations: Researchers found naive subsets generally carried larger estimated richness than memory subsets. Despite large depth, rarefaction showed incomplete sorted-subset sequencing. An effect of sequencing depth on clonotype sharing among donors was expected.

Sample: naive CD8+ T cells from PBMCs. The TCR sequence derives from a young man in good health. Some clones in this sample may be carry-over from other donors' samples. V gene TRBV19 combines with J gene TRBJ2-7, with D possibly TRBD2 on 5 matching bases. CDR3 nucleotide sequence: TGTGCCAGTAGGGACTGGCCGAACTACGAGCAGTACTTC. Encoded protein: CASRDWPNYEQYF.